This TCR beta chain emerged from a study of blood T cell repertoires in COVID-19. Only a few counts were recorded for this clone. While infection was still active, Seattle patients were enrolled and then followed longitudinally. Original methodology: For nucleated cells, counts were estimated from reference gene primer amplification. Sequencing was performed with immunoSEQ multiplex PCR; in TCRdb, only in-frame clones are kept and a portion is missing. V and J calls and clone size are given by that table; D and trimming were obtained from the DNA. This sample has around 170,000 clones, with around 80% found just once. V lost 4 bases and J lost 4, with 15 bases in between. The CDR3 is made up of 15 amino acids. Germline V gives CDR1 SGDLS, CDR2 YYNGEE.

The gene calls are TRBV9 and TRBJ1-5, with D perhaps matching TRBD1 (5 bases). The receptor was derived from a woman older than 75 with COVID-19, enrolled during active disease. The sequencing sample was made of peripheral blood. CDR3 protein: CASSPTGDNNQPQHF. The CDR3 DNA is TGTGCCAGCAGCCCTACAGGAGACAATAATCAGCCCCAGCATTTT.